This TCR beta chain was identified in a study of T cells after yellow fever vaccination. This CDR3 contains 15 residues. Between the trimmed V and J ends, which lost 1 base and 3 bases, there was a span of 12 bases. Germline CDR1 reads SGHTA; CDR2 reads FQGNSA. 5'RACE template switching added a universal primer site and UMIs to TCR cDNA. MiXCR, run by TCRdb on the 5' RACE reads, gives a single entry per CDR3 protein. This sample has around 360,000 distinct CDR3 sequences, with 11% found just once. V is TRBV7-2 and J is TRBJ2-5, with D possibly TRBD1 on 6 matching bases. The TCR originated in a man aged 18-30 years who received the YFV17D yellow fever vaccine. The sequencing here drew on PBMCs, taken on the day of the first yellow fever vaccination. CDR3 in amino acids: CASSLDRQAKETQYF. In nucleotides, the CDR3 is TGTGCCAGCAGCTTAGACAGACAGGCCAAAGAGACCCAGTACTTC.